These T cell receptor beta chains were read from a single sample in a study of CD8+CD57+ T cells in acquired aplastic anemia. TCRdb used MiXCR to reprocess the reads, holding one entry per CDR3 protein. The data show about 58,000 distinct CDR3 sequences, with about 56% seen just once and 15% to 20% held by the top ten. Sequenced: sorted CD4+, CD8+, or CD8+CD57+ T cells (not recorded which) from PBMCs. The source is a human donor with aplastic anemia. Both conserved end residues are part of each CDR3. Fields, in order: V gene, clone size, J gene, D gene, CDR3 protein, CDR3 DNA. The D gene is left open where the match is weak. Clone size is given for some rows only: seen once, a few or many times, or a class if the clone is expanded.

TRBV20-1	NA	TRBJ2-5	NA	CSRAEGETQYF	TGCAGCAGAGCAGAGGGGGAGACCCAGTACTTC
TRBV15	NA	TRBJ1-6	TRBD1	CATSSGTGSGYNSPLHF	TGTGCCACCAGCAGCGGGACAGGGTCAGGCTATAATTCACCCCTCCACTTT
TRBV25-1	NA	TRBJ2-1	TRBD2	CASSSRTSGSMNEQFF	TGTGCCAGCAGTTCCCGAACTAGCGGGAGTATGAATGAGCAGTTCTTC
TRBV25-1	once	TRBJ1-1	NA	CASKDGGIGTEAFF	TGTGCCAGCAAGGATGGGGGTATAGGCACTGAAGCTTTCTTT
TRBV15	NA	TRBJ2-7	NA	CATSRDPGPDYEQYF	TGTGCCACCAGCAGAGATCCCGGTCCCGACTACGAGCAGTACTTC
TRBV28	many	TRBJ1-1	NA	CASSLSTELMNTEAFF	TGTGCCAGCAGTTTAAGTACAGAGCTAATGAACACTGAAGCTTTCTTT
TRBV28	NA	TRBJ2-6	TRBD1	CASSSLGQGPSGANVLTF	TGTGCCAGCTCCTCCCTCGGACAGGGCCCCTCTGGGGCCAACGTCCTGACTTTC
TRBV2	NA	TRBJ2-2	NA	CASTGRENTGELFF	TGTGCCAGCACGGGGCGGGAAAATACCGGGGAGCTGTTTTTT
TRBV27	NA	TRBJ1-1	NA	CASSLSLNIEAFF	TGTGCCAGCAGTTTATCTCTGAACATTGAAGCTTTCTTT
TRBV11-1	NA	TRBJ2-3	TRBD2	CASSQEGGYTDTQYF	TGTGCCAGCAGCCAAGAGGGAGGGTACACAGATACGCAGTATTTT
TRBV5-1	many	TRBJ1-4	NA	CASREQGLGEKLFF	TGCGCCAGCAGAGAGCAGGGGTTGGGTGAAAAACTGTTTTTT
TRBV27	NA	TRBJ2-4	NA	CASSKDRGLQNIQYF	TGTGCCAGCAGTAAGGACAGAGGCCTCCAAAACATTCAGTACTTC
TRBV7-2	NA	TRBJ2-7	NA	CASWGSYEQYF	TGTGCCAGCTGGGGTTCTTACGAGCAGTACTTC
TRBV11-1	NA	TRBJ1-6	NA	CASSLSVTPPYNSPLHF	TGTGCCAGCAGCTTGTCGGTAACCCCACCCTATAATTCACCCCTCCACTTT
TRBV2	NA	TRBJ1-2	NA	CATYEGESYGYTF	TGTGCCACCTACGAGGGAGAATCCTATGGCTACACCTTC
TRBV9	many	TRBJ2-3	NA	CASSPGNTQYF	TGTGCCAGCAGCCCGGGGAATACGCAGTATTTT
TRBV11-2	NA	TRBJ1-6	NA	CASSLDRNVNSPLHF	TGTGCCAGCAGCTTAGATCGAAACGTTAATTCACCCCTCCACTTT
TRBV20-1	NA	TRBJ1-2	TRBD1	CSAIPGQGRYGYTF	TGCAGTGCTATACCGGGACAGGGGCGCTATGGCTACACCTTC
TRBV2	NA	TRBJ1-4	NA	CASSDSGTGEKLFF	TGTGCCAGCAGTGACTCTGGAACGGGTGAAAAACTGTTTTTT
TRBV11-2	many	TRBJ2-1	TRBD1	CAIGGPSSYNEQFF	TGTGCCATAGGGGGCCCTTCCTCCTACAATGAGCAGTTCTTC
TRBV11-2	many	TRBJ2-1	TRBD2	CASSLLAGGSYNEQFF	TGTGCCAGCAGCTTATTAGCGGGGGGGTCCTACAATGAGCAGTTCTTC
TRBV12-3/TRBV12-4	many	TRBJ2-1	NA	CASSYGDKYNEQFF	TGTGCCAGCAGTTATGGGGACAAGTACAATGAGCAGTTCTTC
TRBV25-1	NA	TRBJ1-2	NA	CASSEGHNYGYTF	TGTGCCAGCAGTGAGGGACACAACTATGGCTACACCTTC
TRBV7-9	many	TRBJ1-4	TRBD1	CASSAKTGMVELFF	TGTGCCAGCAGCGCTAAGACAGGGATGGTGGAACTGTTTTTT
TRBV15	NA	TRBJ2-7	TRBD2	CAIGGAYEQYF	TGTGCCATCGGGGGGGCCTACGAGCAGTACTTC
TRBV2	many	TRBJ2-1	TRBD2	CASSESSTSVSYNEQFF	TGTGCCAGCAGTGAAAGTTCTACTAGCGTCTCCTACAATGAGCAGTTCTTC
TRBV20-1	NA	TRBJ2-7	TRBD2	CSASFTSGNEQYF	TGCAGTGCTAGTTTTACTAGCGGAAACGAGCAGTACTTC